This TCR beta chain was sequenced during a study of patients and donors after allogeneic stem cell transplantation. This CDR3 has 15 residues. From germline, CDR1 is SGHTA and CDR2 FQGNSA. V gave up 2 bases and J gave up 5 bases, with 16 bases separating them. TCRdb reanalysed the RT-PCR reads using MiXCR and keeps one entry per CDR3 protein. The sample includes approximately 1,500 distinct CDR3 sequences, around 26% of them seen just once. The sequenced sample was blood, either unsorted or a sorted T cell fraction (not recorded which). This TCR came from a human donor who was either an allogeneic HSCT recipient or a stem cell or donor lymphocyte infusion donor (not recorded which). It is not recorded whose cells these are; they may come from a transplant donor. The chain is built from TRBV7-2 and TRBJ2-7; D gene unclear. The CDR3 region has the DNA TGTGCCAGCAGCTTAAGTCTGGACCCGGACCACGAGCAGTACTTC. This translates into CASSLSLDPDHEQYF.